These 13 T cell receptor beta chains were all obtained from the same sample, sequenced in a study of vaccination and CD4 T cells after COVID-19. No antigen has been assigned to these receptors. Sequencing of cultured CD4+ T cell DNA used the Oncomine TCR Beta short-read assay. TCRdb re-called the PCR reads through MiXCR, storing one row per CDR3 protein. The table includes some 15,000 distinct CDR3 sequences, 60% to 75% detected once. The treatment was: 10-day PBMC culture with coronavirus spike peptide pools or control peptides (ViraFEST assay). The specimen sequenced was CD4+ T cells from blood, cultured in vitro. These TCRs come from a human donor who had recovered from COVID-19.

The rearrangement joins TRBV4-3 to TRBJ2-1, with 7 bases that match TRBD2. V shed 0 bases, J shed 14 bases, and the junction held 13 bases outside the gene matches. Germline CDR1 LGHNA, CDR2 YSLEER. This CDR3 region has 15 residues. CDR3 sequence reads: CASSQDPQGGRIEFF. Here the CDR3 DNA reads TGCGCCAGCAGCCAAGACCCACAAGGCGGGAGAATTGAGTTCTTC.

A few counts support this clonotype. V gene TRBV7-9 combines with J gene TRBJ1-2; no reliable D call. V lost 1 base to trimming and J lost 4 bases, with 10 bases between them. The CDR3 contains 14 residues. Germline V gives CDR1 SEHNR, CDR2 FQNEAQ (reference sequence). Here the CDR3 reads CASSLGVGSYGYTF. CDR3 nucleotide sequence: TGTGCCAGCAGCTTAGGAGTTGGCAGCTATGGCTACACCTTC.

The chain couples TRBV2 to TRBJ2-7; D unclear. CDR3 length: 12 residues. Per the germline V gene, CDR1 is SNHLY and CDR2 is FYNNEI. Between the trimmed V and J ends, which lost 6 bases and 9 bases, there was a span of 15 bases. CDR3 sequence (DNA): TGTGCCAGCAGCGGCGCCCTGATCGGGCAGTACTTC. It yields the protein CASSGALIGQYF. Complete variable domain (other parts from reference TRBV2 and TRBJ2-7): EPEVTQTPSHQVTQMGQEVILRCVPISNHLYFYWYRQILGQKVEFLVSFYNNEISEKSEIFDDQFSVERPDGSNFTLKIRSTKLEDSAMYFCASSGALIGQYFGPGTRLTVT.

The V and J genes are TRBV12-3 or TRBV12-4 and TRBJ2-7, with 12 bases matching TRBD2. Losses at the gene ends were 3 bases for V and 2 bases for J; bases not matched to a gene: 8. The CDR3 sequence is 17 residues long. CDR3 nucleotide sequence: TGTGCCAGCAGTTTTGGGCGAACTAGCGGGAGGACCTACGAGCAGTACTTC. Its translation is CASSFGRTSGRTYEQYF.

The sample holds one count of this clonotype. The junction differs from germline at one of its ends, possibly a read error. The CDR3 here is CAWSVRGQGANF. The CDR3 nucleotides read TGTGCCTGGAGTGTAAGGGGACAGGGGGCGAATTTT. The chain couples TRBV30 to TRBJ2-3; 12 nucleotides agree with TRBD1. This CDR3 has 12 amino acids. Germline CDR1 is GTSNPN and CDR2 is SVGIG (reference sequence).

The chain combines TRBV5-1 with TRBJ1-2; D is perhaps TRBD1 (5 bases). CDR3 length: 13 residues. Trimming removed 4 bases from V and 4 bases from J, with 11 bases in between. Germline V gene lookup returns CDR1 SGHRS and CDR2 YFSETQ. The CDR3 protein is CASSAGRLYGYTF. The CDR3 DNA is TGCGCCAGCAGCGCGGGACGGCTCTATGGCTACACCTTC.

CDR3 sequence (DNA): TGTGCCAGCAGTGGTTCCGCGAACACCGGGGAGCTGTTTTTT. It translates to CASSGSANTGELFF. The chain is built from TRBV6-1 and TRBJ2-2; D unclear. The CDR3 has 14 residues. V was trimmed by 4 bases and J by 0 bases, leaving 6 bases between them. In germline, CDR1 is MNHNS, CDR2 SASEGT.

The chain joins TRBV7-2 to TRBJ2-3; D remains unclear. From germline, CDR1 is SGHTA and CDR2 FQGNSA. CDR3 length: 16 amino acids. Trimming shortened V by 2 bases and J by 2 bases, and 14 bases separated the two germline ends. For the CDR3, the DNA is TGTGCCAGCAGCTTATATTCTGCCAGGACCACAGATACGCAGTATTTT. This codes for CASSLYSARTTDTQYF.

This sequence joins TRBV7-9 and TRBJ2-6, with 8 bases lining up with TRBD2. Germline V gene lookup returns CDR1 SEHNR and CDR2 FQNEAQ (reference sequence). The length of the CDR3 is 17 residues. Trimming at V came to 5 bases and at J to 4 bases, leaving 10 bases not matched to a gene. The CDR3: CASSPIGGANGANVLTF. In DNA, the CDR3 is TGTGCCAGCAGCCCTATCGGGGGGGCGAACGGGGCCAACGTCCTGACTTTC.

The chain combines TRBV6-1 with TRBJ1-1, with 7 bases fitting TRBD1. Germline V gene data show CDR1 as MNHNS and CDR2 as SASEGT. The CDR3 has 13 residues. Unmatched junction bases numbered 2, after V lost 6 bases and J lost 1 base. The chain's CDR3 is CASRPGGNTEAFF. CDR3 sequence (DNA): TGTGCCAGCAGACCAGGGGGGAACACTGAAGCTTTCTTT.

This rearrangement joins TRBV6-5 to TRBJ2-1, with TRBD1 matching over 10 bases. This CDR3 contains 16 residues. Germline-derived CDR1 and CDR2 are MNHEY and SVGAGI. The junction had 4 bases not matched to a gene; V was cut back by 4 bases and J by 1 base. The DNA for the CDR3 is TGTGCCAGCAGTTCCCCGGGACAGGGGTCCTACAATGAGCAGTTCTTC. Translating gives CASSSPGQGSYNEQFF.

Here the CDR3 DNA reads TGTGCCAGCATGGAGCCTGGGACGCAGGGCCATGGCTACACCTTC. Translated, it gives CASMEPGTQGHGYTF. The rearrangement joins TRBV6-1 to TRBJ1-2; the D gene is possibly TRBD1 (5 bases). Germline assignment: CDR1 MNHNS and CDR2 SASEGT. Trimming shortened V by 7 bases and J by 6 bases, and 21 bases separated the two germline ends. There are 15 residues in the CDR3.

The chain uses TRBV7-9 and TRBJ1-6; D possibly corresponds to TRBD1 (6 bases). Germline CDR1 SEHNR, CDR2 FQNEAQ (reference sequence). V lost 5 bases, J lost 0 bases, and 8 bases lay in between. The CDR3 is made up of 15 amino acids. Here the CDR3 reads CASSPQGSYNSPLHF. DNA of the CDR3: TGTGCCAGCAGCCCACAGGGCTCCTATAATTCACCCCTCCACTTT.